This passage covers 20 T cell receptor beta chains from one sample sequenced in a study of blood T cell repertoires in COVID-19. The table came from immunoSEQ multiplex PCR; TCRdb's copy has only in-frame clones and leaves some out. The profile shows about 100,000 clones, about 80% of them singletons. Material for sequencing was peripheral blood. The source is an older man with active or convalescent COVID-19.

The gene calls are TRBV6-2 or TRBV6-3 and TRBJ2-7; D perhaps matches TRBD1 (6 bases). The germline V and J ends were trimmed by 4 bases and 4 bases, with 11 bases remaining between them. This CDR3 region has 13 residues. Germline V gene data show CDR1 as MNHEY and CDR2 as SVGEGT. CDR3 in amino acids: CASSSQGGYEQYF. The CDR3 region has the DNA TGTGCCAGCAGTTCACAGGGTGGGTACGAGCAGTACTTC.

The gene calls are TRBV27 and TRBJ1-5; D not resolved. This CDR3 contains 14 residues. The V gene lost 2 bases and the J gene lost 5 bases, with 10 bases spanning the gap. Germline CDR1 and CDR2: MNHEY and SMNVEV (reference sequence). The CDR3 nucleotides read TGTGCCAGCAGTTTAGGCCATCTCGATCAGCCCCAGCATTTT. Its protein is CASSLGHLDQPQHF.

The J gene is TRBJ1-5, the V gene TRBV7-6, with unresolved D. Between the trimmed V and J ends, which lost 1 base and 0 bases, there was a span of 19 bases. Germline lookup yields CDR1 SGHVS and CDR2 FNYEAQ. The CDR3 loop spans 19 amino acids. The CDR3 sequence is CASSLGTAVFGLSNQPQHF. The CDR3 coding sequence is TGTGCCAGCAGCTTAGGGACTGCAGTTTTTGGGCTTAGCAATCAGCCCCAGCATTTT.

The chain couples TRBV6-1 to TRBJ2-7, with D hard to call. Germline loops: CDR1 MNHNS, CDR2 SASEGT. Trimming cost V 2 bases and J 1 base, with 3 bases left between them. The CDR3 is made up of 12 amino acids. This CDR3 reads CASSEPSYEQYF. The CDR3 bases are TGTGCCAGCAGTGAACCTTCCTACGAGCAGTACTTC.

The chain carries TRBV7-2 and TRBJ1-2; TRBD1 matches 7 bases. With V trimmed by 2 bases and J by 2 bases, 2 bases remained unmatched. This CDR3 has 14 residues. The V gene's germline CDR1 is SGHTA and CDR2 FQGNSA. DNA for the CDR3: TGTGCCAGCAGCTTATCACAGGGGAACTATGGCTACACCTTC. It is translated as CASSLSQGNYGYTF. Together with reference TRBV7-2 and TRBJ1-2, the CDR3 gives the full variable domain: GAGVSQSPSNKVTEKGKDVELRCDPISGHTALYWYRQSLGQGLEFLIYFQGNSAPDKSGLPSDRFSAERTGGSVSTLTIQRTQQEDSAVYLCASSLSQGNYGYTFGSGTRLTVV.

This clone was observed a few times. This chain links TRBV5-4 with TRBJ1-2, with D hard to call. Germline V CDR1 and CDR2: SGHNT, YYREEE (reference sequence). Trimming shortened V by 0 bases and J by 2 bases, and 5 bases separated the two germline ends. This CDR3 comprises 13 residues. CDR3 loop: CASSLDNNYGYTF. The CDR3 DNA reads TGTGCCAGCAGCTTGGACAACAACTATGGCTACACCTTC.

This sequence joins TRBV3-1 (or the pseudogene TRBV3-2) and TRBJ2-2; the match to TRBD2 covers 12 bases. The V and J ends lost 3 bases and 3 bases, in that order; junction bases with no gene match: 2. There are 16 residues in the CDR3. Germline CDR1 reads LGHDT; CDR2 reads YNNKEL (reference sequence). CDR3: CASSQRLAGDTGELFF. The CDR3 coding sequence is TGTGCCAGCAGCCAGCGACTAGCGGGGGACACCGGGGAGCTGTTTTTT.

The chain uses TRBV28 and TRBJ1-6, with 7 bases lining up with TRBD1. With 4 bases clipped from V and 8 bases from J, the junction kept 8 bases outside the gene matches. The germline V gene has CDR1 MDHEN and CDR2 SYDVKM. This CDR3 region has 15 residues. CDR3: CASSWAGDRYSPLHF. CDR3 DNA sequence: TGTGCCAGCAGTTGGGCCGGGGACAGATATTCACCCCTCCACTTT.

The chain is built from TRBV11-2 and TRBJ2-5; a possible D gene is TRBD1 (5 bases). The CDR3 loop spans 13 amino acids. Deletions cut 2 bases from V and 5 bases from J, with 9 bases between. The V gene's germline CDR1 is SGHAT and CDR2 FQNNGV. CDR3 sequence reads: CASSLQGRETQYF. The CDR3 DNA reads TGTGCCAGCAGCTTACAGGGAAGGGAGACCCAGTACTTC.

The chain is built from TRBV5-5 and TRBJ2-7; D uncertain. The CDR3 has 12 residues. V shed 1 base and J shed 3 bases, with 5 bases lying between them. Germline V lookup: CDR1 SGHKS, CDR2 YYEKEE (reference sequence). The CDR3, as DNA: TGTGCCAGCAGCTTGCAATTCTACGAGCAGTACTTC. Encoded protein: CASSLQFYEQYF.

The chain joins TRBV12-3 or TRBV12-4 to TRBJ1-1; D not certain. The CDR3 runs 11 residues. The V end was cut by 8 bases, the J end by 3 bases, with 7 bases between. The CDR3 protein is CASAQDTEAFF. The CDR3 DNA reads TGTGCCAGCGCCCAGGACACTGAAGCTTTCTTT.

This clone was found once. This chain connects TRBV15 to TRBJ1-5; no clear D. The CDR3 runs 13 residues. Trimming took off 9 bases at V and 4 bases at J, with 13 bases between the two ends. Germline V gene sequence: CDR1 LNHNV, CDR2 YYDKDF (reference sequence). Here the CDR3 reads CATATDYNQPQHF. CDR3 nucleotide sequence: TGTGCCACAGCGACGGACTATAATCAGCCCCAGCATTTT.

The chain combines TRBV11-1 with TRBJ1-6; D uncertain. V gave up 1 base and J gave up 12 bases, with 13 bases separating them. From germline, CDR1 is SGHAT and CDR2 FQDESV (reference sequence). This CDR3 contains 14 residues. The CDR3 DNA is TGTGCCAGCAGCTTAGTACAGTCCGGAGGACCCCTCCACTTT. It encodes CASSLVQSGGPLHF.

This chain connects TRBV18 to TRBJ2-3, with 11 bases identical to TRBD2. The CDR3 is made up of 17 amino acids. Trimming at V came to 6 bases and at J to 0 bases, leaving 8 bases not matched to a gene. Germline CDR1 and CDR2: KGHSH and LQKENI. The CDR3 sequence: CASSLSTSGASTDTQYF. CDR3 coding DNA: TGTGCCAGCTCGCTATCGACTAGCGGGGCTAGCACAGATACGCAGTATTTT.

The genes are TRBV13 and TRBJ1-1, with 7 bases identical to TRBD1. Per germline, CDR1 PRHDT and CDR2 FYEKMQ (reference sequence). Trimming took 5 bases from V and 3 from J; bases not matched to a gene: 9. The CDR3 totals 15 residues. For the CDR3, the DNA is TGTGCCAGCAGCGGCGGGACAGAGGGTGACACTGAAGCTTTCTTT. Translated, it gives CASSGGTEGDTEAFF.

The J gene is TRBJ1-6, the V gene TRBV25-1; perhaps TRBD1 as D (5 bases). This CDR3 is 13 amino acids long. The V end lost 5 bases, the J end lost 7 bases, and 9 bases lay between the germline ends. CDR1 and CDR2 from the germline V gene are MGHDK and SYGVNS. The CDR3 reads CASSPRQNSPLHF. CDR3 nucleotides: TGTGCCAGCAGTCCTCGACAGAATTCACCCCTCCACTTT.

This clone appeared a few times. The gene calls are TRBV10-3 and TRBJ2-7; 7 positions agree with TRBD1. The V gene end was trimmed by 4 bases and the J gene end by 6 bases; junction bases not matched to a gene: 3. Germline CDR1 ENHRY, CDR2 SYGVKD. This CDR3 is 12 amino acids long. CDR3 protein: CAISGTGVEQYF. CDR3 nucleotides: TGTGCCATCAGTGGGACAGGCGTCGAGCAGTACTTC.

The rearrangement joins TRBV7-6 to TRBJ2-6; 10 bases match TRBD1. Germline assignment: CDR1 SGHVS and CDR2 FNYEAQ. The J segment lost 0 bases and the V segment lost 5 bases, leaving 10 bases of the junction unmatched. This CDR3 has 19 residues. The CDR3 sequence is CASSTLDRGPISGANVLTF. CDR3 bases: TGTGCCAGCAGCACCCTCGACAGGGGGCCCATCTCTGGGGCCAACGTCCTGACTTTC.

The V and J genes are TRBV19 and TRBJ2-7, with TRBD1 identical over 9 bases. This CDR3 is 13 amino acids long. V gave up 5 bases and J gave up 2 bases; unmatched junction bases: 1. Germline assignment: CDR1 LNHDA and CDR2 SQIVND (reference sequence). The CDR3 region is CASSGQGPYEQYF. DNA for the CDR3: TGTGCCAGTAGTGGACAGGGGCCCTACGAGCAGTACTTC.

V gene TRBV5-1 combines with J gene TRBJ2-1; 9 nucleotides agree with TRBD2. Germline V gene lookup returns CDR1 SGHRS and CDR2 YFSETQ. The CDR3 has 18 residues. The ends lost 0 bases at V and 11 bases at J; junction bases unmatched: 18. CDR3 region: CASSLGMQASGKLGQQFF. DNA of the CDR3: TGCGCCAGCAGCTTGGGGATGCAGGCTAGCGGGAAATTGGGTCAGCAGTTCTTC.